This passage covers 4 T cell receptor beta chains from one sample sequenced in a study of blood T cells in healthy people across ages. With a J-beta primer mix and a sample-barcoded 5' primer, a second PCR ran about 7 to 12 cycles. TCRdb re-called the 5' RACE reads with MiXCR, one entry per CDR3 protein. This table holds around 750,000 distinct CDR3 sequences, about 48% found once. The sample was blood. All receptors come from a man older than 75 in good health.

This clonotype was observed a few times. CDR3 sequence: CASNPGRINEKLFF. The DNA of the CDR3 is TGTGCCAGCAACCCTGGACGGATTAATGAAAAACTGTTTTTT. The chain has TRBV7-2 and TRBJ1-4; D remains ambiguous. Germline lookup yields CDR1 SGHTA and CDR2 FQGNSA. V shed 7 bases and J shed 4 bases, with 13 bases lying between them. The CDR3 extends over 14 amino acids.

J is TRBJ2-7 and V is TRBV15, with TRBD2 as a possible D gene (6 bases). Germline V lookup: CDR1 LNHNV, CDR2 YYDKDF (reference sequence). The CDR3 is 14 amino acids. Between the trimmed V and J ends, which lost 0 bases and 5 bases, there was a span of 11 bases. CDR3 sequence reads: CATSRDLRTNEQYF. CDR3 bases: TGTGCCACCAGCAGAGATCTTAGGACTAACGAGCAGTACTTC.

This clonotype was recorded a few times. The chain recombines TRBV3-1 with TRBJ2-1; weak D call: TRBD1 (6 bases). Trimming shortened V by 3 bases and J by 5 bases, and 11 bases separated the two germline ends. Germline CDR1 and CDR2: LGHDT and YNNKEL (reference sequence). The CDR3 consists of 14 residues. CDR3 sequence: CASSHRGRNNEQFF. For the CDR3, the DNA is TGTGCCAGCAGCCACAGGGGACGGAACAATGAGCAGTTCTTC.

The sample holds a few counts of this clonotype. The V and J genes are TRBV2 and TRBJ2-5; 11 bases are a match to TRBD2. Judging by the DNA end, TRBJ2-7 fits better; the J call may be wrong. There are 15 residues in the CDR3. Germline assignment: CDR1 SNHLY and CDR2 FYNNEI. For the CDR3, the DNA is TGTGCCAGCACCGGATTAGCGGGAGGGCCTAGCGAGCAGTACTTC. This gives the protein CASTGLAGGPSEQYF.